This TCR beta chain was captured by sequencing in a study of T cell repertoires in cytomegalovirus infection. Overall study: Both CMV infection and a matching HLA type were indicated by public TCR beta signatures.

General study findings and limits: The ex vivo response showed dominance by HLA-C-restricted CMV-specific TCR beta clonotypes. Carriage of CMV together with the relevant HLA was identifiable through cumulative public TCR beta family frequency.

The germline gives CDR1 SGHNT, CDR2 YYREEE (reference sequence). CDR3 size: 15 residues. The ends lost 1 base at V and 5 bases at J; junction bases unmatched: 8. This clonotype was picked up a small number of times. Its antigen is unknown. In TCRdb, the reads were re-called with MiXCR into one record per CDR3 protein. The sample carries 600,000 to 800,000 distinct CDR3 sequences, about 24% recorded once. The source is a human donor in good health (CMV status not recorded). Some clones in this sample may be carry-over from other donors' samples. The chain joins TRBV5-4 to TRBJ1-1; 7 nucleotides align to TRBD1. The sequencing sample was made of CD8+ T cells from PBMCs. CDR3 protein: CASSLKTGVGTEAFF. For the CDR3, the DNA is TGTGCCAGCAGCTTGAAAACAGGGGTGGGGACTGAAGCTTTCTTT.